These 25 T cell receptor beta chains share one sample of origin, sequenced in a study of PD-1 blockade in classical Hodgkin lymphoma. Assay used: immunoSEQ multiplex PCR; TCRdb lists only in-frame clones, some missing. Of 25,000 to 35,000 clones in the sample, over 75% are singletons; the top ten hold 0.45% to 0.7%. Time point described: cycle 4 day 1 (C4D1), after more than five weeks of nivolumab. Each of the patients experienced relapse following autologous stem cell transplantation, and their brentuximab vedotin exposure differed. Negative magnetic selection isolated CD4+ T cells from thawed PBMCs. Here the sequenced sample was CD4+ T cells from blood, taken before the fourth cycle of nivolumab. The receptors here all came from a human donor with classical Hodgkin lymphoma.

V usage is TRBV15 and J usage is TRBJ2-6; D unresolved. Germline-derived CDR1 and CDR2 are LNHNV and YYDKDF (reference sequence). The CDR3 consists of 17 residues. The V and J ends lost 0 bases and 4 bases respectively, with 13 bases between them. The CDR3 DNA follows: TGTGCCACCAGCAGAGACGGGTCCTTAGGAGGGGCCAACGTCCTGACTTTC. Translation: CATSRDGSLGGANVLTF.

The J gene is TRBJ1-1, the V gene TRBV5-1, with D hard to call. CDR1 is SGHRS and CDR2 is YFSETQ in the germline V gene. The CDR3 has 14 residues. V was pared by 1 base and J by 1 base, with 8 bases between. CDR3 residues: CASSLTQWNTEAFF. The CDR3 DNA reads TGCGCCAGCAGCTTGACTCAATGGAACACTGAAGCTTTCTTT.

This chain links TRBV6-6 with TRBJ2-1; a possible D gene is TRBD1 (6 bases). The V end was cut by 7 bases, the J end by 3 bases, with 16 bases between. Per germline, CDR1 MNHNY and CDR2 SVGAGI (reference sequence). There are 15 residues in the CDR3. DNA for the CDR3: TGTGCCAGCACTTATACCGGGACAAGCTACAATGAGCAGTTCTTC. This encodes CASTYTGTSYNEQFF.

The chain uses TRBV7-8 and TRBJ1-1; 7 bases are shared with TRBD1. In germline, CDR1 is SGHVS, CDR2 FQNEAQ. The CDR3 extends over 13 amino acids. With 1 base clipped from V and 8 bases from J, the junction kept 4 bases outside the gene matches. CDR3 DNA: TGTGCCAGCAGCTTAGGAGGGGGCCTGGAAGCTTTCTTT. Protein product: CASSLGGGLEAFF.

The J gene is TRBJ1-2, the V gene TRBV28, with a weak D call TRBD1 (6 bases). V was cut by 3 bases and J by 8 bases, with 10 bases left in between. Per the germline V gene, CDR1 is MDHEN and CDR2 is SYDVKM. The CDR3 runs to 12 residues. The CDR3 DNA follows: TGTGCCAGCAGTTTTAAGGGGGGCGGCTACACCTTC. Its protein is CASSFKGGGYTF.

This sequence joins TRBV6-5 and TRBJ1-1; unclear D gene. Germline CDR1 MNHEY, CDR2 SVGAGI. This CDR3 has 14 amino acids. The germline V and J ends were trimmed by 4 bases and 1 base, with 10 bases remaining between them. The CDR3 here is CASSSPRQNTEAFF. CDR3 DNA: TGTGCCAGCAGTTCACCTCGACAGAACACTGAAGCTTTCTTT.

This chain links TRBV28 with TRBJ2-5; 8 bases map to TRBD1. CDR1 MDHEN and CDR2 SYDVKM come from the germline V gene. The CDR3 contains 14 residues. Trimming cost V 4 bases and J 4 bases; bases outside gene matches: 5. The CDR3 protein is CASSSQDRGETQYF. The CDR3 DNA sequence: TGTGCCAGCAGTTCCCAAGACAGGGGAGAGACCCAGTACTTC. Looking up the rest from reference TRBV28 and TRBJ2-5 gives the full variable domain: DVKVTQSSRYLVKRTGEKVFLECVQDMDHENMFWYRQDPGLGLRLIYFSYDVKMKEKGDIPEGYSVSREKKERFSLILESASTNQTSMYLCASSSQDRGETQYFGPGTRLLVL.

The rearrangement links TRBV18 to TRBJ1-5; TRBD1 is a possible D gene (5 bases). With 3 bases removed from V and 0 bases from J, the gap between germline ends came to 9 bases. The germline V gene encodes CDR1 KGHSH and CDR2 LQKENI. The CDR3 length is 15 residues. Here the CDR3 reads CASSPGDHSNQPQHF. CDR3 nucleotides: TGTGCCAGCTCACCGGGGGACCATAGCAATCAGCCCCAGCATTTT.

CDR3 amino acids: CASSPGQGRNNQPQHF. CDR3 bases: TGTGCCAGCTCACCGGGACAGGGGAGGAACAATCAGCCCCAGCATTTT. V gene TRBV18 combines with J gene TRBJ1-5, with TRBD1 matching 10 bases. In germline, CDR1 is KGHSH, CDR2 LQKENI. V dropped 3 bases and J dropped 3; count of bases not matched to a gene: 5. CDR3 length equals 16 residues. The full variable domain, completed using reference TRBV18 and TRBJ1-5, is NAGVMQNPRHLVRRRGQEARLRCSPMKGHSHVYWYRQLPEEGLKFMVYLQKENIIDESGMPKERFSAEFPKEGPSILRIQQVVRGDSAAYFCASSPGQGRNNQPQHFGDGTRLSIL.

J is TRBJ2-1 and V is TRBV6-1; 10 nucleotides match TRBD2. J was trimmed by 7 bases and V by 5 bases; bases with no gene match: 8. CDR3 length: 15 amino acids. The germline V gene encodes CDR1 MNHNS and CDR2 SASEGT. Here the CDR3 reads CASSLGVAGGNEQFF. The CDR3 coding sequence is TGTGCCAGCAGTCTAGGGGTAGCGGGAGGAAATGAGCAGTTCTTC.

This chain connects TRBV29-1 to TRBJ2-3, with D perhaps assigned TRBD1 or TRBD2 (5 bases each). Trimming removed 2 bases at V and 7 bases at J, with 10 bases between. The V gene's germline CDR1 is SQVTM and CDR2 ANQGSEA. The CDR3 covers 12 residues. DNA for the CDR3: TGCAGCGTTGAATTGTCGGGGCATACGCAGTATTTT. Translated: CSVELSGHTQYF.

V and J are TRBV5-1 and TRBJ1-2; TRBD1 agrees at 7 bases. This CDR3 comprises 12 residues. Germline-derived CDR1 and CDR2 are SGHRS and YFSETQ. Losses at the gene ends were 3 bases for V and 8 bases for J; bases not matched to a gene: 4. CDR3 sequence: CASSSGQAGYTF. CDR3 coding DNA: TGCGCCAGCAGCTCCGGACAGGCGGGCTACACCTTC.

The CDR3 sequence: CASSTTSTGELFF. CDR3 sequence (DNA): TGTGCCAGCAGCACCACTAGTACCGGGGAGCTGTTTTTT. The genes are TRBV5-8 and TRBJ2-2, with TRBD2 as a possible D gene (5 bases). The V gene lost 4 bases and the J gene lost 5 bases, with 9 bases spanning the gap. The CDR3 runs 13 residues. In germline, CDR1 is SGHTS, CDR2 YDEGEE.

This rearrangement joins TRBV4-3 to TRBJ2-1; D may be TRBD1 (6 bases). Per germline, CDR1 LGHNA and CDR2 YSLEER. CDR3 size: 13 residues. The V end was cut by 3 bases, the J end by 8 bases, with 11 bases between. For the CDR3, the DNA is TGCGCCAGCAGCCAGTGGACAGCGGATGAGCAGTTCTTC. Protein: CASSQWTADEQFF.

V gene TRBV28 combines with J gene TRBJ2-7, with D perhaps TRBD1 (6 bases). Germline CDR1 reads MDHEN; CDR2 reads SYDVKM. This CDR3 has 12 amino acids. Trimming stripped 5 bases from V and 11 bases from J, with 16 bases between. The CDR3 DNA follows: TGTGCCAGCAGTATCGCCGGGACATCTAAGTACTTC. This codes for CASSIAGTSKYF.

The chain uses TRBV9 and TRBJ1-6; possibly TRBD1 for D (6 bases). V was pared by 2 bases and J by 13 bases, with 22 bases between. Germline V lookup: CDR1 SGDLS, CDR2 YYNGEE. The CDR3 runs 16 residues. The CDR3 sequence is CASSVATGHQKGPLHF. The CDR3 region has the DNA TGTGCCAGCAGCGTCGCGACGGGACACCAAAAGGGGCCCCTCCACTTT. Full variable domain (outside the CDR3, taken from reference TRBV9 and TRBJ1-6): DSGVTQTPKHLITATGQRVTLRCSPRSGDLSVYWYQQSLDQGLQFLIQYYNGEERAKGNILERFSAQQFPDLHSELNLSSLELGDSALYFCASSVATGHQKGPLHFGNGTRLTVT.

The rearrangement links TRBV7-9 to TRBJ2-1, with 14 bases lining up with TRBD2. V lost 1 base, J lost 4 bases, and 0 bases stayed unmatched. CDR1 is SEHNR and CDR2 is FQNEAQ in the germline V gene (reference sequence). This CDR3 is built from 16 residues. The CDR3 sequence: CASSLGLAGGYNEQFF. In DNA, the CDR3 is TGTGCCAGCAGCTTAGGACTAGCGGGAGGGTACAATGAGCAGTTCTTC.

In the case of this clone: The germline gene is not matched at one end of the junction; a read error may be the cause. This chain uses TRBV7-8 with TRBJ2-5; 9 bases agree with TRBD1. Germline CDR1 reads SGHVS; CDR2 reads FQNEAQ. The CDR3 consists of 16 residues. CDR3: CAGSALQGASGETQYF. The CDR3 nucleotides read TGTGCCGGCAGCGCCCTACAGGGGGCTAGCGGAGAGACCCAGTACTTC.

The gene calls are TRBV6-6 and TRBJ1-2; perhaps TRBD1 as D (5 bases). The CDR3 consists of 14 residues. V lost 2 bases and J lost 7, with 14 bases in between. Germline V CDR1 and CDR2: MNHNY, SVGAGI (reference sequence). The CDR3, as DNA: TGTGCCAGCAGTTACACCCCGCAGGGCGGTGGCTACACCTTC. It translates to CASSYTPQGGGYTF.

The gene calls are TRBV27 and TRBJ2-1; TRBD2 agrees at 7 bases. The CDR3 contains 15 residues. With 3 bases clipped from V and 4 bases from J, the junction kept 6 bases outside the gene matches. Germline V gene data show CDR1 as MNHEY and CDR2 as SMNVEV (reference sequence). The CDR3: CASSFGLADYNEQFF. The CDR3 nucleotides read TGTGCCAGCAGTTTCGGGCTAGCGGATTACAATGAGCAGTTCTTC.

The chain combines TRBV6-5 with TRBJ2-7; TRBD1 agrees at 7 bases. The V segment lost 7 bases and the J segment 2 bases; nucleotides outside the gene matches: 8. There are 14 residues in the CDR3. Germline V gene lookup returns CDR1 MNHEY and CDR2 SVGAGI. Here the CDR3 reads CASNVRQGPYEQYF. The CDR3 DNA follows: TGTGCCAGCAACGTCAGACAGGGACCCTACGAGCAGTACTTC.

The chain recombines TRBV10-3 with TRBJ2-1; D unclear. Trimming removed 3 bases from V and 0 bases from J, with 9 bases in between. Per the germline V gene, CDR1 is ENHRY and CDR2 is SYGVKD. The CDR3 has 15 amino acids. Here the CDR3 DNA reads TGTGCCATCAGTGATTGGAAAGGCTCCTACAATGAGCAGTTCTTC. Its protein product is CAISDWKGSYNEQFF.

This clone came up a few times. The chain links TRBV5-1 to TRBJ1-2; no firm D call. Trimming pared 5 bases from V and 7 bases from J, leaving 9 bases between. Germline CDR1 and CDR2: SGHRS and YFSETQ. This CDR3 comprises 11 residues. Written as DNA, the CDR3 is TGCGCCAGCAGTGATGGGATTGGCTACACCTTC. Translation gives CASSDGIGYTF. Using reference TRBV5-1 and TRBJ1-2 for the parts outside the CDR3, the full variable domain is KAGVTQTPRYLIKTRGQQVTLSCSPISGHRSVSWYQQTPGQGLQFLFEYFSETQRNKGNFPGRFSGRQFSNSRSEMNVSTLELGDSALYLCASSDGIGYTFGSGTRLTVV.

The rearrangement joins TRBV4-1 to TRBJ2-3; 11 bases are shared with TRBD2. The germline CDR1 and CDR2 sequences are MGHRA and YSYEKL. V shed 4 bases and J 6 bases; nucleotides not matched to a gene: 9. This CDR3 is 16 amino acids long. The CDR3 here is CASSLRLAGNSDTQYF. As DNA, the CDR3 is TGCGCCAGCAGCCTGCGACTAGCGGGGAATTCGGATACGCAGTATTTT.

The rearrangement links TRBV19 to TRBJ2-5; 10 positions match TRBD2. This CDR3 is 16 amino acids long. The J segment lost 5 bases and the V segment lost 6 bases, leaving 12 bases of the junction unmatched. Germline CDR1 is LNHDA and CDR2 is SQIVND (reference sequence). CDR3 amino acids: CASRLAGGWDEETQYF. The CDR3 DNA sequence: TGTGCCAGTAGGTTAGCGGGAGGCTGGGACGAGGAGACCCAGTACTTC.